The 15 T cell receptor beta chains below all came from one sample that was sequenced in a study of T cell repertoires in cytomegalovirus infection (dated 2019 in TCRdb). TCRdb records Illumina HiSeq 1500 as the sequencer. TCRdb trimmed public reads at Q25 via fastp, called clones via MiXCR and kept in-frame beta chains. Here each entry gathers all rows of one CDR3 protein and keeps the most common genes and DNA. Within this sample are 830,000 or so distinct CDR3 sequences, with about 31% of them counted one time only. The ten biggest clones cover 9.5% to 15% of the sample. Per the publication, the treatment or condition label means: in vitro stimulation with specific CMV peptide epitopes to enrich CMV-specific T cells. Their antigen targets remain unknown. The sequences come from cultured CD8+ T cells from PBMCs, collected from culture after CMV antigen stimulation. All receptors derive from a human donor in good health (CMV status not recorded). Some clones in this sample may be carry-over from other donors' samples.

This clonotype has a handful of counts. This rearrangement joins TRBV7-6 to TRBJ2-5; 7 nucleotides match TRBD1. CDR3 length equals 12 residues. Germline V gene sequence: CDR1 SGHVS, CDR2 FNYEAQ. Trimming at V came to 8 bases and at J to 5 bases, leaving 5 bases not matched to a gene. This CDR3 reads CASGRQGETQYF. The CDR3 DNA reads as TGTGCCAGCGGCAGACAGGGTGAGACCCAGTACTTC.

This chain connects TRBV5-1 to TRBJ1-1; 7 bases agree with TRBD1. This CDR3 is built from 14 residues. Trimming took 4 bases from V and 8 from J; bases not matched to a gene: 11. Germline assignment: CDR1 SGHRS and CDR2 YFSETQ. The CDR3, as DNA: TGCGCCAGCAGCCCTTACGACAGGGTGCTCGAAGCTTTCTTT. Amino acids: CASSPYDRVLEAFF.

Comments on this clonotype: This CDR3 is missing its conserved last phenylalanine or tryptophan, likely due to a read error. The chain joins TRBV5-4 to TRBJ2-1; 11 nucleotides align to TRBD2. Trimming removed 0 bases from V and 6 bases from J; junction bases left unmatched: 5. CDR3 length equals 16 residues. The V gene's germline CDR1 is SGHNT and CDR2 YYREEE (reference sequence). As DNA, the CDR3 is TGTGCCAGCAGCTTGGTAGCGGGGGGGCCGGGCAATGAGCAGTTCCTC. Translation: CASSLVAGGPGNEQFL.

With regard to this clonotype: A read error may account for a junction end that differs from germline. The gene calls are TRBV19 and TRBJ2-1, with TRBD1 matching 7 bases. Germline values: CDR1 LNHDA, CDR2 SQIVND (reference sequence). The CDR3 sequence is 16 residues long. In DNA form, the CDR3 reads TGTGTCAGTAGTATAGCCCCGGGACAGACCCTCGCGGAGCAGTTCTTC. This encodes CVSSIAPGQTLAEQFF.

This clonotype was seen repeatedly, ten times or more. The chain recombines TRBV7-9 with TRBJ2-5; D ambiguous. This CDR3 has 15 amino acids. V was pared by 0 bases and J by 5 bases, with 13 bases between. In germline, CDR1 is SEHNR, CDR2 FQNEAQ (reference sequence). This chain's CDR3 is CASSLALEGPETQYF. The CDR3 bases are TGTGCCAGCAGCTTAGCGCTGGAAGGGCCCGAGACCCAGTACTTC.

This clonotype was observed at least ten times. The V call is TRBV7-6, the J call TRBJ2-1, with 10 bases aligning to TRBD2. Germline values: CDR1 SGHVS, CDR2 FNYEAQ. The CDR3 is 15 residues long. The J segment lost 10 bases and the V segment lost 5 bases, leaving 11 bases of the junction unmatched. DNA of the CDR3: TGTGCCAGCAGCCGCCCCCTAGCGGGGGTGAGGGAGCAGTTCTTC. Translation: CASSRPLAGVREQFF.

The V and J genes are TRBV7-3 and TRBJ2-3, with 13 bases that match TRBD2. The CDR3 totals 17 residues. In germline, CDR1 is SGHTA, CDR2 FQGTGA. The junction had 7 bases not matched to a gene; V was cut back by 5 bases and J by 2 bases. CDR3 in amino acids: CASSPDGLAGVTDTQYF. In DNA, the CDR3 is TGTGCCAGCAGCCCCGACGGACTAGCGGGAGTCACAGATACGCAGTATTTT.

V is TRBV20-1 and J is TRBJ2-3; D might be TRBD2 (5 bases). Looked up from germline, CDR1 is DFQATT and CDR2 is SNEGSKA (reference sequence). This CDR3 spans 14 amino acids. V lost 0 bases, J lost 0 bases, and 7 bases lay in between. The CDR3 is CSARDRGSTDTQYF. The CDR3 DNA is TGCAGTGCTAGAGATCGGGGTAGCACAGATACGCAGTATTTT.

The chain is built from TRBV27 and TRBJ2-2; a possible D gene is TRBD2 (5 bases). CDR1 is MNHEY, CDR2 SMNVEV, per germline (reference sequence). The ends were cut back, 4 bases at V and 3 bases at J, with 12 bases in the middle. CDR3 length: 15 residues. The CDR3 is CASSWLAGDTGELFF. The CDR3 DNA sequence: TGTGCCAGCAGTTGGCTAGCCGGTGACACCGGGGAGCTGTTTTTT.

The chain joins TRBV7-6 to TRBJ2-7, with D maybe TRBD1 (7 bases). The CDR3 runs to 14 residues. The V gene lost 5 bases and the J gene lost 5 bases, with 16 bases spanning the gap. Germline lookup yields CDR1 SGHVS and CDR2 FNYEAQ. In nucleotides, the CDR3 is TGTGCCAGCAGCCGCCAAGGGGGGACAGACGAGCAGTACGTC. Amino acids: CASSRQGGTDEQYV.

This clonotype has just a few counts. The J gene is TRBJ2-3, the V gene TRBV11-3; D not resolved. The CDR3 has 15 amino acids. V lost 4 bases and J lost 0, with 11 bases in between. Germline V gene sequence: CDR1 SGHNT, CDR2 YENEEA. The CDR3 coding sequence is TGTGCCAGCAGCTCACGACTCGACAGCACAGATACGCAGTATTTT. This translates into CASSSRLDSTDTQYF.

The chain is built from TRBV7-9 and TRBJ2-1, with a weak D call TRBD2 (6 bases). Germline V gives CDR1 SEHNR, CDR2 FQNEAQ (reference sequence). V was pared by 10 bases and J by 3 bases, with 22 bases between. The CDR3 contains 16 residues. This CDR3 reads CATSESTGENYNEQFF. DNA for the CDR3: TGTGCCACCTCCGAGAGTACGGGGGAGAACTACAATGAGCAGTTCTTC.

This clonotype was seen many times. J is TRBJ1-1 and V is TRBV27; D is undetermined. This CDR3 comprises 13 residues. Germline V gene data show CDR1 as MNHEY and CDR2 as SMNVEV (reference sequence). V was cut by 5 bases and J by 2 bases, with 9 bases left in between. The CDR3 region has the DNA TGTGCCAGCAGTCGAGGCGGTAACACTGAAGCTTTCTTT. This sequence encodes CASSRGGNTEAFF.

This clonotype was picked up many times. This sequence joins TRBV6-4 and TRBJ2-1; D gene ambiguous. The germline V gene encodes CDR1 MRHNA and CDR2 SNTAGT. V was shortened by 7 bases and J by 3 bases, with 16 bases between the two germline ends. The CDR3 is 15 residues long. CDR3 coding DNA: TGTGCCAGCAAACCGGCCCCTGGGATCTACAATGAGCAGTTCTTC. Translation gives CASKPAPGIYNEQFF.

The genes are TRBV7-9 and TRBJ1-5; no definite D call. V dropped 7 bases and J dropped 4 bases, with 14 bases sitting between them. The CDR3 has 14 amino acids. Germline loops: CDR1 SEHNR, CDR2 FQNEAQ (reference sequence). The CDR3 here is CASNFGSLNQPQHF. In nucleotides, the CDR3 is TGTGCCAGCAACTTCGGCAGCCTAAATCAGCCCCAGCATTTT.